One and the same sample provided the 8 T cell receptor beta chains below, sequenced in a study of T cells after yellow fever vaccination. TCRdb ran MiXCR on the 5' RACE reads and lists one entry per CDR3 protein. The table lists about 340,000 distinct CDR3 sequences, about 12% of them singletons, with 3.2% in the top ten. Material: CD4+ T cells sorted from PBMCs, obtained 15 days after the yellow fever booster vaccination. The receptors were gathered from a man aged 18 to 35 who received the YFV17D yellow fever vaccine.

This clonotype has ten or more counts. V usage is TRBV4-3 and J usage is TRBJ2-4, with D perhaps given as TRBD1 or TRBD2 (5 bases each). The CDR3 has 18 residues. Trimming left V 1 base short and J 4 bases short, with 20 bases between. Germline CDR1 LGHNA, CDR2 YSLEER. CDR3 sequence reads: CASSQGGLAGASKNIQYF. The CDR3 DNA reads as TGCGCCAGCAGCCAAGGTGGTCTAGCTGGGGCGTCGAAAAACATTCAGTACTTC.

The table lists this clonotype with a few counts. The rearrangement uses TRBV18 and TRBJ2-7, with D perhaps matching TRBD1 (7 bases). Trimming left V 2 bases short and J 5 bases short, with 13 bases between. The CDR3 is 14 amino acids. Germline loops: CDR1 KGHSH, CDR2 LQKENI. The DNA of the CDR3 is TGTGCCAGCTCACCAGGAGGGGGCCGGAACGAGCAGTACTTC. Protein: CASSPGGGRNEQYF.

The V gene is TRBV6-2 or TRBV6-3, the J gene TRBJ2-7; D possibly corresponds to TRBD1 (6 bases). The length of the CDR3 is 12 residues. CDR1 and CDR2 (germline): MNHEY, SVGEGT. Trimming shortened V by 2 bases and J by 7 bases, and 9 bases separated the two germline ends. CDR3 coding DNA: TGTGCCAGCAGTTACGGACAGATGGAGCAGTACGTC. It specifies CASSYGQMEQYV.

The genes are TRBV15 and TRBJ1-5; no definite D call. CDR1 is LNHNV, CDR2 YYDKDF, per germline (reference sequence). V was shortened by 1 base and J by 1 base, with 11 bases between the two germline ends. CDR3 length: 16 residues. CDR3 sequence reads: CATSRGGLESNQPQHF. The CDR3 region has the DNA TGTGCCACCAGCAGAGGTGGGCTTGAGAGCAATCAGCCCCAGCATTTT.

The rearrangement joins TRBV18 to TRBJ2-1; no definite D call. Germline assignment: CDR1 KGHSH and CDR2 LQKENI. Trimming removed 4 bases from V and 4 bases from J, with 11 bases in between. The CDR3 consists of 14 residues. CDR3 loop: CASSRLRGYNEQFF. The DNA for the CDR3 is TGTGCCAGCTCACGGCTCCGTGGGTACAATGAGCAGTTCTTC.

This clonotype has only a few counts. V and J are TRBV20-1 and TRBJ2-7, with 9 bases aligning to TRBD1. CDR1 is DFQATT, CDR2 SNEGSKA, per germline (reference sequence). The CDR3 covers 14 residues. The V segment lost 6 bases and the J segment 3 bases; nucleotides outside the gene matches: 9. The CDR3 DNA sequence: TGCAGTGCCGAACCGGGACAGGGTAACTACGAGCAGTACTTC. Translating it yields CSAEPGQGNYEQYF.

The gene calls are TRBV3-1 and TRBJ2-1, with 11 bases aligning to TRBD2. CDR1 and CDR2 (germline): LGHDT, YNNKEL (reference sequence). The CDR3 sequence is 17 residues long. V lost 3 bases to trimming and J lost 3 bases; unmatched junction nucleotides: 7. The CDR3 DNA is TGTGCCAGCAGCCATACTAGCGGGGGAATCCACTACAATGAGCAGTTCTTC. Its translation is CASSHTSGGIHYNEQFF.

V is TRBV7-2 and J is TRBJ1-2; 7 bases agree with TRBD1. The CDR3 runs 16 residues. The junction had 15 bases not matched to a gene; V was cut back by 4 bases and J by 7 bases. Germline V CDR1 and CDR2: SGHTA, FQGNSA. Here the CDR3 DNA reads TGTGCCAGCAGCTCTTGGCTGACAGGGCGTCTAAGTGGCTACACCTTC. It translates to CASSSWLTGRLSGYTF.